Each of the 29 T cell receptor beta chains below was sequenced from the same sample in a study of metastatic and nonmetastatic thyroid tumors. TCRdb reanalyzed the PCR reads via MiXCR. The profile shows about 20,000 clones, around 16% of them singletons. The entire patient cohort was treatment-naive prior to thyroid surgery. The material sequenced was blood. These receptor sequences come from a female donor with papillary thyroid cancer or a benign thyroid nodule (not recorded which). Some clones in this sample may be carry-over from other donors' samples.

The table lists this clone with many counts. The chain recombines TRBV20-1 with TRBJ1-6; D perhaps matches TRBD1 (5 bases). V dropped 2 bases and J dropped 9 bases, with 17 bases sitting between them. This CDR3 spans 15 amino acids. Germline values: CDR1 DFQATT, CDR2 SNEGSKA (reference sequence). CDR3 in DNA: TGCAGTGCTAGACCCCCGGGGATCAGGGCTTCACCCCTCCACTTT. Translation gives CSARPPGIRASPLHF.

The chain has TRBV19 and TRBJ1-2; D not certain. Germline-derived CDR1 and CDR2 are LNHDA and SQIVND (reference sequence). V lost 4 bases, J lost 8 bases, and 14 bases lay in between. The CDR3 consists of 13 residues. CDR3 loop: CASSSKETGGYTF. The CDR3, as DNA: TGTGCCAGTAGTAGTAAGGAAACGGGAGGCTACACCTTC.

The chain links TRBV30 to TRBJ2-1; no clear D. The CDR3 totals 14 residues. Germline V CDR1 and CDR2: GTSNPN, SVGIG (reference sequence). The ends were cut back, 0 bases at V and 2 bases at J, with 8 bases in the middle. The CDR3, as DNA: TGTGCCTGGAGTGTACGGAGCACCTACAATGAGCAGTTCTTC. Translated, it gives CAWSVRSTYNEQFF.

Worth noting for this clone: The junction does not match germline at one end; this may be a read error. The chain is built from TRBV2 and TRBJ2-6, with a weak D call TRBD1 (5 bases). Germline V gene sequence: CDR1 SNHLY, CDR2 FYNNEI. The CDR3 contains 15 residues. The CDR3 spells CASSSGYAGANALTF. DNA of the CDR3: TGTGCCAGCAGTTCTGGGTACGCTGGGGCCAACGCCCTGACTTTC.

This clone was counted ten times or more. The V and J genes are TRBV28 and TRBJ2-5; the D call may be TRBD1 or TRBD2 (6 bases each). This CDR3 comprises 14 residues. The germline CDR1 and CDR2 sequences are MDHEN and SYDVKM. Between the trimmed V and J ends, which lost 2 bases and 5 bases, there was a span of 12 bases. The CDR3 region has the DNA TGTGCCAGCAGTTTAGGGGGGCCGACGGAGACCCAGTACTTC. Its protein product is CASSLGGPTETQYF.

This clone was counted many times. The chain carries TRBV3-1 and TRBJ1-5; the match to TRBD1 covers 9 bases. The germline CDR1 and CDR2 sequences are LGHDT and YNNKEL (reference sequence). After removal of 4 bases from V and 7 bases from J, the junction contained 11 bases not matched to a gene. This CDR3 region has 16 residues. Here the CDR3 DNA reads TGTGCCAGCAGCCCTGGGGACAGGGTGTCTCGGCAGCCCCAGCATTTT. Amino acid sequence: CASSPGDRVSRQPQHF.

This clone came up many times. V usage is TRBV6-2 or TRBV6-3 and J usage is TRBJ2-3; 7 bases are a match to TRBD2. V was pared by 8 bases and J by 3 bases, with 17 bases of the junction left unmatched. Germline CDR1 and CDR2: MNHEY and SVGEGT. The CDR3 consists of 17 residues. The CDR3, as DNA: TGTGCCAGCGCTGACGGGGGGAGGCCTATACTGACAGATACGCAGTATTTT. Amino acid sequence: CASADGGRPILTDTQYF.

This clone was observed at least ten times. The chain combines TRBV9 with TRBJ1-3, with 8 positions matching TRBD1. Germline V lookup: CDR1 SGDLS, CDR2 YYNGEE. There are 16 residues in the CDR3. With V trimmed by 2 bases and J by 3 bases, 7 bases remained unmatched. In DNA, the CDR3 is TGTGCCAGCAGCGTTTCAGGGGGCGCAAGTGGAAACACCATATATTTT. This encodes CASSVSGGASGNTIYF.

This clone occurred many times. The rearrangement joins TRBV19 to TRBJ2-7; TRBD1 agrees at 7 bases. Germline CDR1 is LNHDA and CDR2 is SQIVND (reference sequence). The CDR3 is 14 residues long. The V segment lost 1 base and the J segment 5 bases; nucleotides outside the gene matches: 5. CDR3 amino acids: CASSIGQGWDEQYF. Written as DNA, the CDR3 is TGTGCCAGTAGTATAGGACAGGGATGGGACGAGCAGTACTTC.

This clone was counted at least ten times. The CDR3 nucleotides are TGCAGCGTTCGCGGACGCTCCGTGGGTGGCTACACCTTC. Residues: CSVRGRSVGGYTF. The J gene is TRBJ1-2, the V gene TRBV29-1; no clear D gene. The V gene lost 5 bases and the J gene lost 7 bases, with 17 bases spanning the gap. The CDR3 is made up of 13 amino acids. Germline V lookup: CDR1 SQVTM, CDR2 ANQGSEA.

This clone was picked up many times. The CDR3 DNA sequence: TGTGCCAGCAGCCAAGAGGTGAGGGGGCTTGGGTACGAGCAGTACTTC. The encoded protein is CASSQEVRGLGYEQYF. The chain has TRBV4-2 and TRBJ2-7, with 7 bases fitting TRBD1. The length of the CDR3 is 16 residues. Trimming took 0 bases from V and 4 from J; bases not matched to a gene: 9. Germline values: CDR1 LGHNA, CDR2 YNFKEQ.

This clone was found a few times. The chain has TRBV3-1 and TRBJ2-5, with D possibly TRBD1 on 5 matching bases. The V and J ends lost 3 bases and 5 bases respectively, with 10 bases between them. CDR1 and CDR2 (germline): LGHDT, YNNKEL (reference sequence). This CDR3 comprises 13 residues. CDR3 residues: CASSQTVEETQYF. The CDR3 DNA sequence: TGTGCCAGCAGCCAGACAGTCGAGGAGACCCAGTACTTC.

This clone was counted at least ten times. The chain recombines TRBV20-1 with TRBJ2-2; D remains ambiguous. Trimming took off 0 bases at V and 0 bases at J, with 5 bases between the two ends. The CDR3 sequence is 14 residues long. Germline V gene data show CDR1 as DFQATT and CDR2 as SNEGSKA (reference sequence). CDR3 sequence (DNA): TGCAGTGCTAGAGATTTCGCGAACACCGGGGAGCTGTTTTTT. This codes for CSARDFANTGELFF.

Remarks on this clone: A much bigger clone sits one base away, suggesting this may be a read error. Other DNA sequences in the sample encode the same CDR3. J is TRBJ2-7 and V is TRBV27, with D tentatively TRBD2 (6 bases). The CDR3 is 18 residues long. CDR1 is MNHEY, CDR2 SMNVEV, per germline (reference sequence). The DNA of the CDR3 is TGTGCCAGCAGTTTCAGGAGGGCCTACACAGACAGCTCCTACGAGCAGTATTTC. It encodes CASSFRRAYTDSSYEQYF.

The table lists this clone with many counts. This sequence joins TRBV28 and TRBJ2-1, with 8 positions matching TRBD2. CDR1 and CDR2 from the germline V gene are MDHEN and SYDVKM. The V and J ends lost 7 bases and 0 bases, in that order; junction bases with no gene match: 8. The CDR3 has 16 amino acids. In DNA form, the CDR3 reads TGTGCCAGCAAAATTAGCGGGACAAGCTCCTACAATGAGCAGTTCTTC. It yields the protein CASKISGTSSYNEQFF.

This clone is labeled medium-sized. The rearrangement joins TRBV20-1 to TRBJ2-1, with 8 bases aligning to TRBD1. The CDR3 runs 13 residues. From germline, CDR1 is DFQATT and CDR2 SNEGSKA (reference sequence). The V segment lost 3 bases and the J segment 12 bases; nucleotides outside the gene matches: 10. CDR3: CSARETGDVGQFF. DNA of the CDR3: TGCAGTGCTAGGGAGACAGGGGACGTAGGGCAGTTCTTC.

This clone was counted many times. The chain joins TRBV4-3 to TRBJ2-3, with 7 bases that match TRBD1. The CDR3 sequence is 15 residues long. Germline assignment: CDR1 LGHNA and CDR2 YSLEER. Trimming took 3 bases from V and 5 from J; bases not matched to a gene: 8. The CDR3 loop reads CASSQEKGAVDTQYF. In DNA form, the CDR3 reads TGCGCCAGCAGCCAGGAGAAGGGGGCGGTAGATACGCAGTATTTT.

This clone has a count of ten or more. The chain joins TRBV10-3 to TRBJ1-2; unclear D gene. The V and J ends lost 8 bases and 7 bases respectively, with 20 bases between them. The CDR3 spans 14 residues. Germline V gene sequence: CDR1 ENHRY, CDR2 SYGVKD. The CDR3 loop is CAIFDTRLRFGYTF. The CDR3 DNA follows: TGTGCCATCTTCGATACCCGGCTTCGGTTTGGCTACACCTTC.

This clone is a singleton in its sample. The V gene is TRBV30, the J gene TRBJ2-7, with 7 bases that match TRBD1. Germline CDR1 and CDR2: GTSNPN and SVGIG (reference sequence). This CDR3 is 12 amino acids long. Unmatched junction bases numbered 5, after V lost 7 bases and J lost 2 bases. The CDR3 DNA sequence: TGTGCCTACAGACAGGGAACCTACGAGCAGTACTTC. Translation: CAYRQGTYEQYF.

In this sample, this clone turned up many times. The chain has TRBV20-1 and TRBJ1-5; the match to TRBD1 covers 7 bases. CDR1 is DFQATT and CDR2 is SNEGSKA in the germline V gene (reference sequence). Losses at the gene ends were 6 bases for V and 6 bases for J; bases not matched to a gene: 14. This CDR3 spans 15 amino acids. The CDR3 spells CSAVFQGVESQPQHF. The CDR3 DNA is TGCAGTGCCGTGTTCCAGGGGGTGGAGAGTCAGCCCCAGCATTTT.

The J gene is TRBJ1-5, the V gene TRBV18, with 9 bases identical to TRBD1. This CDR3 comprises 16 residues. J was trimmed by 1 base and V by 3 bases; bases with no gene match: 4. The V gene's germline CDR1 is KGHSH and CDR2 LQKENI. The CDR3 DNA sequence: TGTGCCAGCTCACCTAAAGACAGGGGGAGCAATCAGCCCCAGCATTTT. Protein sequence: CASSPKDRGSNQPQHF.

This clone was seen repeatedly, ten times or more. This chain links TRBV12-3 or TRBV12-4 with TRBJ2-5; no firm D call. Deletions cut 8 bases from V and 0 bases from J, with 10 bases between. The CDR3 length is 13 residues. As DNA, the CDR3 is TGTGCCAGCTCAACGGGTTACCAAGAGACCCAGTACTTC. It yields the protein CASSTGYQETQYF.

The table lists this clone with many counts. The genes are TRBV5-1 and TRBJ1-1; D is uncertain. Germline lookup yields CDR1 SGHRS and CDR2 YFSETQ. The CDR3 is 14 residues long. The V and J ends lost 2 bases and 1 base respectively, with 9 bases between them. CDR3 protein: CASSFTLENTEAFF. In DNA form, the CDR3 reads TGCGCCAGCAGCTTCACGTTGGAGAACACTGAAGCTTTCTTT.

Ten or more counts support this clone. The CDR3: CSGEMNTEAFF. The CDR3 DNA follows: TGCAGCGGCGAAATGAACACTGAAGCTTTCTTT. The chain joins TRBV29-1 to TRBJ1-1; D remains unclear. The CDR3 is 11 residues long. V lost 7 bases and J 0 bases, leaving 6 bases between the germline ends. The germline V gene has CDR1 SQVTM and CDR2 ANQGSEA.

In its sample, this clone ranks as medium-sized. The genes are TRBV6-6 and TRBJ2-7, with 9 bases lining up with TRBD2. The CDR3 has 14 amino acids. Germline V CDR1 and CDR2: MNHNY, SVGAGI (reference sequence). Unmatched junction bases numbered 4, after V lost 2 bases and J lost 5 bases. The CDR3 here is CASSYTAGGHEQYF. The CDR3 nucleotides are TGTGCCAGCAGTTACACAGCGGGGGGCCACGAGCAGTACTTC.

This clone was detected a few times. The chain recombines TRBV11-1 with TRBJ2-3; D might be TRBD1 (6 bases). The CDR3 consists of 17 residues. CDR1 is SGHAT and CDR2 is FQDESV in the germline V gene (reference sequence). Trimming removed 1 base at V and 4 bases at J, with 18 bases between. The CDR3 loop is CASSLDSRGSFADTQYF. The CDR3 coding sequence is TGTGCCAGCAGCTTAGATAGCAGGGGATCGTTTGCAGATACGCAGTATTTT.

Many counts were recorded for this clone. V and J are TRBV7-2 and TRBJ1-5; D gene unclear. The V end lost 5 bases, the J end lost 5 bases, and 10 bases lay between the germline ends. This CDR3 is built from 13 residues. CDR1 and CDR2 (germline): SGHTA, FQGNSA. The CDR3 loop is CASSLWTYQPQHF. CDR3 DNA: TGTGCCAGCAGCCTCTGGACCTATCAGCCCCAGCATTTT.

This clone counts as medium-sized (0.01 to 0.1%). Other DNA sequences in this specimen translate into the identical CDR3. The chain carries TRBV6-4 and TRBJ2-1; D unresolved. V lost 0 bases, J lost 5 bases, and 5 bases lay in between. The CDR3 is 13 amino acids. Germline assignment: CDR1 MRHNA and CDR2 SNTAGT. In DNA form, the CDR3 reads TGTGCCAGCAGTGACTCTGCGGACAATGAGCAGTTCTTC. It specifies CASSDSADNEQFF.

There are many counts of this clone. For the CDR3, the DNA is TGTGCCAGCAGTGACCTCAGGGAGAACACCATATATTTT. This codes for CASSDLRENTIYF. V gene TRBV2 combines with J gene TRBJ1-3; maybe TRBD1 (5 bases). There are 13 residues in the CDR3. CDR1 SNHLY and CDR2 FYNNEI come from the germline V gene. V was trimmed by 3 bases and J by 7 bases, leaving 10 bases between them.